The 31 T cell receptor beta chains below were found in one sample sequenced in a study of T-cell memory formation after mild COVID-19. TCRdb called the 5' RACE reads again in MiXCR, with one record for every CDR3 protein. The sample records 500,000 to 650,000 distinct CDR3 sequences, roughly 22% being singletons. The sequenced material came from PBMCs or a T cell subset sorted from them (not recorded which). These receptors originate from an adult woman who had mild COVID-19 (a few samples of this study predate the infection). Cell type and time point are not known.

In this sample, this clonotype turned up a few times. This sequence joins TRBV20-1 and TRBJ1-5; no definite D call. V shed 1 base and J shed 3 bases, with 13 bases lying between them. This CDR3 spans 15 amino acids. Germline CDR1 reads DFQATT; CDR2 reads SNEGSKA (reference sequence). The CDR3 DNA follows: TGCAGTGCTAGAGGCGGGCGAACTATCAATCAGCCCCAGCATTTT. Translating gives CSARGGRTINQPQHF.

This clonotype was recorded a few times. V is TRBV6-5 and J is TRBJ1-1; D perhaps matches TRBD1 (6 bases). CDR3 size: 14 residues. V dropped 2 bases and J dropped 1 base, with 8 bases sitting between them. Germline loops: CDR1 MNHEY, CDR2 SVGAGI. CDR3 loop: CASSYGGGNTEAFF. The DNA of the CDR3 is TGTGCCAGCAGTTACGGGGGCGGGAACACTGAAGCTTTCTTT.

There are a few counts of this clonotype. V and J are TRBV5-6 and TRBJ2-3; D perhaps matches TRBD2 (6 bases). The CDR3 contains 16 residues. Germline loops: CDR1 SGHDT, CDR2 YYEEEE. V gave up 3 bases and J gave up 10 bases, with 24 bases separating them. The chain's CDR3 is CASSSIGSALEAPQYF. In DNA, the CDR3 is TGTGCCAGCAGCTCCATCGGGAGTGCTCTGGAGGCTCCGCAGTATTTT.

This clonotype was observed a handful of times. The CDR3 sequence: CASSPGGSPLNTEAFF. Here the CDR3 DNA reads TGTGCCAGCAGCCCGGGGGGTAGCCCCCTGAACACTGAAGCTTTCTTT. V and J are TRBV2 and TRBJ1-1, with D perhaps TRBD1 (5 bases). Looked up from germline, CDR1 is SNHLY and CDR2 is FYNNEI. With 6 bases removed from V and 0 bases from J, the gap between germline ends came to 17 bases. The CDR3 has 16 amino acids.

This clonotype showed up just a few times. CDR3 nucleotides: TGTGCCAGCAACCAATCCCCCGGGGAGCTGTTTTTT. Protein: CASNQSPGELFF. The chain recombines TRBV12-3 or TRBV12-4 with TRBJ2-2; D remains ambiguous. This CDR3 comprises 12 residues. V lost 7 bases, J lost 6 bases, and 9 bases lay in between.

The rearrangement uses TRBV4-1 and TRBJ2-7; D call uncertain. Trimming left V 4 bases short and J 2 bases short, with 15 bases between. This CDR3 spans 15 amino acids. Per germline, CDR1 MGHRA and CDR2 YSYEKL. The CDR3 DNA reads TGCGCCAGCAGCCCGACGGCGGCTGGGGCCTACGAGCAGTACTTC. It encodes CASSPTAAGAYEQYF.

The chain has TRBV2 and TRBJ2-1; 8 bases align to TRBD2. The CDR3 is 14 residues long. Unmatched junction bases numbered 7, after V lost 8 bases and J lost 4 bases. The V gene's germline CDR1 is SNHLY and CDR2 FYNNEI. CDR3 loop: CASVPSSGYNEQFF. CDR3 sequence (DNA): TGTGCCAGCGTACCGTCTAGCGGGTACAATGAGCAGTTCTTC.

This clonotype was counted between two and nine times. The V and J genes are TRBV7-9 and TRBJ1-1; D unresolved. Trimming removed 0 bases at V and 9 bases at J, with 8 bases between. Germline assignment: CDR1 SEHNR and CDR2 FQNEAQ (reference sequence). This CDR3 is built from 12 residues. CDR3 sequence: CASSLAALKAFF. CDR3 bases: TGTGCCAGCAGCTTAGCGGCCTTAAAAGCTTTCTTT.

The chain employs TRBV19 and TRBJ2-7; D tentatively reads TRBD1 or TRBD2 (5 bases each). The CDR3 length is 14 residues. The germline V gene encodes CDR1 LNHDA and CDR2 SQIVND (reference sequence). Deletions cut 3 bases from V and 3 bases from J, with 12 bases between. CDR3 sequence: CASSMGEMVYEQYF. The DNA of the CDR3 is TGTGCCAGTAGTATGGGGGAAATGGTCTACGAGCAGTACTTC.

Only a few counts were recorded for this clonotype. The genes are TRBV5-1 and TRBJ2-7; 7 positions match TRBD1. This CDR3 comprises 13 residues. From germline, CDR1 is SGHRS and CDR2 YFSETQ. Trimming at V came to 1 base and at J to 6 bases, leaving 4 bases not matched to a gene. For the CDR3, the DNA is TGCGCCAGCAGCTTGCAGGGGGTCGGCGAGCAGTACTTC. Its translation is CASSLQGVGEQYF.

The chain couples TRBV24-1 to TRBJ2-5; TRBD2 matches 13 bases. The trim removed 4 bases at V and 13 bases at J, leaving 23 bases unmatched. The CDR3 totals 19 residues. Germline V gene lookup returns CDR1 KGHDR and CDR2 SFDVKD. The CDR3 sequence: CATSDPRTSGSLPPRIRYF. CDR3 DNA sequence: TGTGCCACCAGTGACCCTAGGACTAGCGGGAGTCTTCCACCTCGGATTAGGTACTTC.

This chain connects TRBV7-9 to TRBJ1-3; maybe TRBD1 (5 bases). This CDR3 region has 14 residues. Trimming took 5 bases from V and 0 from J, leaving 8 bases between them. Germline assignment: CDR1 SEHNR and CDR2 FQNEAQ (reference sequence). CDR3 sequence: CASSMGDSGNTIYF. CDR3 coding DNA: TGTGCCAGCAGCATGGGGGACTCTGGAAACACCATATATTTT.

The V and J genes are TRBV7-2 and TRBJ1-1; 11 positions agree with TRBD1. The germline V gene encodes CDR1 SGHTA and CDR2 FQGNSA. V lost 5 bases and J lost 8; bases outside the gene matches: 4. This CDR3 comprises 13 residues. This CDR3 reads CASSVGTGGEAFF. The CDR3, as DNA: TGTGCCAGCAGCGTCGGGACAGGGGGGGAAGCTTTCTTT.

The chain has TRBV19 and TRBJ1-1; D gene ambiguous. Trimming pared 8 bases from V and 1 base from J, leaving 11 bases between. Germline V gives CDR1 LNHDA, CDR2 SQIVND (reference sequence). The CDR3 is made up of 13 amino acids. The CDR3 region has the DNA TGTGCCAGTTCCGACGGGTGGAACACTGAAGCTTTCTTT. Encoded protein: CASSDGWNTEAFF.

The genes are TRBV6-5 and TRBJ1-3, with D possibly matching TRBD1 (6 bases). From germline, CDR1 is MNHEY and CDR2 SVGAGI. CDR3 size: 15 residues. Trimming stripped 5 bases from V and 7 bases from J, with 18 bases between. The CDR3 spells CASSNRGQGGNTIYF. The CDR3 DNA sequence: TGTGCCAGCAGTAACCGGGGACAAGGGGGGAACACCATATATTTT.

The chain combines TRBV20-1 with TRBJ2-2; D not certain. This CDR3 is 14 amino acids long. Germline CDR1 is DFQATT and CDR2 is SNEGSKA (reference sequence). V was trimmed by 1 base and J by 5 bases, leaving 11 bases between them. The CDR3, as DNA: TGCAGTGCTAGAGTAATAGGCATAACCGGGGAGCTGTTTTTT. This sequence encodes CSARVIGITGELFF.

This clonotype was picked up a small number of times. The CDR3 DNA reads TGCGCCAGCAGCTTGTCGGCGGGCACTGAAGCTTTCTTT. It encodes CASSLSAGTEAFF. V usage is TRBV5-1 and J usage is TRBJ1-1; no reliable D call. CDR3 length equals 13 residues. From germline, CDR1 is SGHRS and CDR2 YFSETQ. V was trimmed by 1 base and J by 4 bases, leaving 8 bases between them.

The chain employs TRBV7-9 and TRBJ2-5; D is uncertain. The CDR3 runs 12 residues. Trimming removed 3 bases from V and 6 bases from J, with 8 bases in between. Germline CDR1 and CDR2: SEHNR and FQNEAQ (reference sequence). The CDR3 nucleotides read TGTGCCAGCAGCTTCATCGAGAAGACCCAGTACTTC. Its translation is CASSFIEKTQYF.

The chain couples TRBV6-2 or TRBV6-3 to TRBJ2-7, with TRBD2 matching over 8 bases. V trimming: 7 bases; J trimming: 7 bases; junction bases outside the gene matches: 3. From germline, CDR1 is MNHEY and CDR2 SVGEGT. This CDR3 spans 11 amino acids. The CDR3 nucleotides read TGTGCCAGCATCAAGCGGGGGGAGCAGTACTTC. Translating gives CASIKRGEQYF.

The rearrangement links TRBV12-3 or TRBV12-4 to TRBJ2-7; D tentatively reads TRBD1 or TRBD2 (5 bases each). V was cut by 1 base and J by 3 bases, with 16 bases left in between. The CDR3 totals 16 residues. This chain's CDR3 is CASSLGGMVRGYEQYF. Here the CDR3 DNA reads TGTGCCAGCAGTTTAGGGGGGATGGTGAGAGGCTACGAGCAGTACTTC.

The chain combines TRBV20-1 with TRBJ2-7; D possibly corresponds to TRBD2 (5 bases). Germline CDR1 DFQATT, CDR2 SNEGSKA (reference sequence). The CDR3 is made up of 16 amino acids. Trimming pared 3 bases from V and 6 bases from J, leaving 24 bases between. The CDR3 spells CSASGSLRHPLGEQYF. Written as DNA, the CDR3 is TGCAGTGCTAGTGGGAGTCTACGACATCCGCTAGGCGAGCAGTACTTC.

In this sample, this clonotype turned up a few times. The chain is built from TRBV6-2 or TRBV6-3 and TRBJ2-6; possibly TRBD1 for D (6 bases). CDR1 is MNHEY, CDR2 SVGEGT, per germline. The V gene lost 7 bases and the J gene lost 0 bases, with 13 bases spanning the gap. The CDR3 is made up of 16 amino acids. CDR3 bases: TGTGCCAGCACCCGGGACACCCGCTCTGGGGCCAACGTCCTGACTTTC. It codes for CASTRDTRSGANVLTF.

This clonotype was counted a few times. The chain is built from TRBV23-1 and TRBJ2-3; the D gene is possibly TRBD1 (6 bases). TRBV23-1 is treated as an ORF (open reading frame) with a function not yet certain. Trimming pared 4 bases from V and 0 bases from J, leaving 17 bases between. CDR3 length: 17 amino acids. CDR3 sequence reads: CASSRADRIRSTDTQYF. Here the CDR3 DNA reads TGCGCCAGCAGTCGAGCAGACAGGATCCGGAGCACAGATACGCAGTATTTT.

The genes are TRBV5-8 and TRBJ2-7; TRBD1 matches 8 bases. From germline, CDR1 is SGHTS and CDR2 YDEGEE. There are 15 residues in the CDR3. Trimming at V came to 4 bases and at J to 2 bases, leaving 8 bases not matched to a gene. The CDR3 loop is CASSTIGTGTYEQYF. DNA of the CDR3: TGTGCCAGCAGCACGATAGGGACAGGAACCTACGAGCAGTACTTC.

The chain links TRBV24-1 to TRBJ2-2; TRBD1 matches 7 bases. This CDR3 comprises 15 residues. V was pared by 1 base and J by 5 bases, with 3 bases of the junction left unmatched. Germline-derived CDR1 and CDR2 are KGHDR and SFDVKD. This CDR3 reads CATSDLGTATGELFF. CDR3 sequence (DNA): TGTGCCACCAGTGATTTAGGGACAGCAACCGGGGAGCTGTTTTTT.

CDR3 in amino acids: CASSGQGGNTEAFF. CDR3 in DNA: TGTGCCAGCAGTGGACAGGGCGGCAACACTGAAGCTTTCTTT. V and J are TRBV2 and TRBJ1-1; 7 nucleotides align to TRBD1. Germline CDR1 SNHLY, CDR2 FYNNEI. The CDR3 covers 14 residues. The J segment lost 2 bases and the V segment lost 4 bases, leaving 4 bases of the junction unmatched.

This clonotype has a handful of counts. The genes are TRBV19 and TRBJ2-7, with TRBD2 matching 11 bases. Germline V CDR1 and CDR2: LNHDA, SQIVND (reference sequence). CDR3 size: 16 residues. V lost 3 bases and J lost 1; bases outside the gene matches: 5. The CDR3 nucleotides read TGTGCCAGTAGTATGCTAGCGGGAGGTCAATCCTACGAGCAGTACTTC. It encodes CASSMLAGGQSYEQYF.

The rearrangement uses TRBV5-1 and TRBJ1-1; 8 positions match TRBD1. Germline V lookup: CDR1 SGHRS, CDR2 YFSETQ. This CDR3 comprises 13 residues. Losses at the gene ends were 0 bases for V and 10 bases for J; bases not matched to a gene: 5. The CDR3 nucleotides are TGCGCCAGCAGCTTGGGGACAGGGCGAGGAGCTTTCTTT. Translated: CASSLGTGRGAFF.

This clonotype was observed a few times. This chain uses TRBV7-6 with TRBJ2-5; no clear D. CDR1 and CDR2 (germline): SGHVS, FNYEAQ. V was clipped by 1 base and J by 5 bases, with 17 bases between them. The CDR3 sequence is 16 residues long. CDR3 sequence: CASSLEPPRAGETQYF. The DNA of the CDR3 is TGTGCCAGCAGCTTAGAGCCCCCAAGGGCCGGGGAGACCCAGTACTTC.

The gene calls are TRBV5-4 and TRBJ1-5; D gene unclear. The CDR3 extends over 13 amino acids. Trimming stripped 0 bases from V and 5 bases from J, with 6 bases between. CDR1 is SGHNT, CDR2 YYREEE, per germline (reference sequence). CDR3 DNA: TGTGCCAGCAGCTTGGCCCTCGATCAGCCCCAGCATTTT. This translates into CASSLALDQPQHF.

This clonotype was observed a handful of times. The CDR3 reads CSAPTTGGRYGYTF. Written as DNA, the CDR3 is TGCAGTGCTCCCACTACAGGGGGCAGATATGGCTACACCTTC. V is TRBV20-1 and J is TRBJ1-2, with 9 bases fitting TRBD1. Germline values: CDR1 DFQATT, CDR2 SNEGSKA (reference sequence). This CDR3 region has 14 residues. After removal of 5 bases from V and 5 bases from J, the junction contained 9 bases not matched to a gene.